This T cell receptor (beta chain) was retrieved from a study of blood T cell repertoires in COVID-19. Looking at the study overall: Specimens from acute and convalescent COVID-19 originated in the United States, Italy and Spain. T cells, B-cell-depleted T cells, or PBMCs provided the cDNA or gDNA that served as material.

Per the original methods: Estimated nucleated cell counts came from reference gene primer amplification. Some clones are missing from TCRdb's copy, which holds only in-frame ones; the method was immunoSEQ multiplex PCR. Clonal size and the V and J genes are those of that table, whereas D and trimming came from the DNA. This sample has 150,000 to 200,000 clones; roughly 90% occur once, and the top ten carry approximately 3%. This CDR3 region has 17 residues. Germline loops: CDR1 LGHNA, CDR2 YSLEER. J was trimmed by 5 bases and V by 0 bases; bases with no gene match: 5. This TCR was recovered from a man between 60 and 75 years old with acute or convalescent COVID-19. The chain combines TRBV4-3 with TRBJ2-1, with TRBD1 identical over 12 bases. Sequenced: peripheral blood. The CDR3 DNA is TGCGCCAGCAGCCAAGATTCGGGACAGGGGGCCGACAATGAGCAGTTCTTC. Encoded protein: CASSQDSGQGADNEQFF.